The TCR beta chain described here comes from a study of neurological immune-mediated disorders. Study conclusions and caveats: The most TCR clonal expansion was seen in HTLV-1-associated myelopathy, and the least was seen in multiple sclerosis, which fell below healthy controls.

The time point is: longitudinal time-point 2. 5'RACE with 10-nucleotide random UMIs produced the cDNA. Every sequencing run drew on 15-18 subjects and yielded over 200 million TCR-beta sequences. TCRdb analysed the 5' RACE reads with MiXCR anew, one entry per CDR3 protein. The data contain fewer than 70,000 distinct CDR3 sequences, more than 7.5% of them singletons. There are 14 residues in the CDR3. The V gene end was trimmed by 6 bases and the J gene end by 7 bases; junction bases not matched to a gene: 9. This clonotype was found many times. No antigen is known for it. The source is a man between 25 and 39 years old in good health. This rearrangement joins TRBV12-3 or TRBV12-4 to TRBJ1-5; 7 bases are a match to TRBD1. The sequencing sample was made of PBMCs. For the CDR3, the DNA is TGTGCCAGCAGCAGACAGGGTTTAAGCCAGCCCCAGCATTTT. As protein: CASSRQGLSQPQHF.